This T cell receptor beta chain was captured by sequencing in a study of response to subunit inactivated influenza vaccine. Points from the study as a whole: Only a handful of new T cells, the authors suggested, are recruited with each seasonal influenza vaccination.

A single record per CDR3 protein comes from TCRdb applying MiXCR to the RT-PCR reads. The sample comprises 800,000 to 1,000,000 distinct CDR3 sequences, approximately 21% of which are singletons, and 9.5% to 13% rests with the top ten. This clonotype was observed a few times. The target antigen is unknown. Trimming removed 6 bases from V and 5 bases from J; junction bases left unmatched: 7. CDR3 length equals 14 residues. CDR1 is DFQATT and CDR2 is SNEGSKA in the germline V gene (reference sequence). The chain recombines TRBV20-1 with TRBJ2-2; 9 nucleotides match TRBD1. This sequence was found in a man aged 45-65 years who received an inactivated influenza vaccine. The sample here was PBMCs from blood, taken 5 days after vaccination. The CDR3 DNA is TGCAGTGCAACCGACAGGGGGGGTACCGGGGAGCTGTTTTTT. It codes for CSATDRGGTGELFF.